This is a list of T cell receptor beta chains from one sample in a study of blood T cell repertoires in COVID-19. Measured with immunoSEQ multiplex PCR; TCRdb has only the in-frame clones, and not every one. The table includes some 380,000 clones, approximately 86% detected once. The sample was PBMCs or T cells enriched from blood (not recorded which). The origin of the receptors is a woman in her thirties or forties with acute COVID-19. Both conserved end residues are part of each CDR3.

>TRBV5-1|TRBJ1-3
CASSLGLTGGNTIYF
>TRBV15|TRBJ1-1
CATSRVQGALNTEAFF
>TRBV29-1|TRBJ1-5
CSPPSGEGSNQPQHF
>TRBV19|TRBJ2-2
CASSMWGRENTGELFF
>TRBV5-1|TRBJ2-3
CASSSTVGTSTDTQYF
>TRBV15|TRBJ1-1
CATSISGYRAEAFF
>TRBV7-9|TRBJ2-3
CASSQPPGGTSTDTQYF
>TRBV5-4|TRBJ1-4
CASSLPGGDEKLFF
>TRBV29-1|TRBJ2-5
CSVRGGGSETQYF
>TRBV11-2|TRBJ2-7
CASSFTGSYEQYF
>TRBV7-8|TRBJ1-1
CASSLSRGNTEAFF
>TRBV5-4|TRBJ2-5
CASSTRLAGGETQYF
>TRBV12-3/TRBV12-4|TRBJ2-7
CASSTTSGYEQYF
>TRBV5-1|TRBJ2-7
CASSLDRAYEQYF
>TRBV5-1|TRBJ2-5
CASTPPLAGGQGETQYF
>TRBV16|TRBJ1-5
CASSHPDRWGQPQHF
>TRBV3-1/TRBV3-2|TRBJ1-1
CASSLDKNTEAFF
>TRBV2|TRBJ1-1
CASSTRGRRTEAFF
>TRBV20-1|TRBJ1-2
CSASWGDGYTF
>TRBV5-1|TRBJ2-5
CASSPGQGARETQYF
>TRBV3-1/TRBV3-2|TRBJ2-7
CASSHAGTRFYEQYF
>TRBV29-1|TRBJ1-1
CSASRGTEAFF
>TRBV7-6|TRBJ1-1
CASSSRQGQHAGAFF
>TRBV4-1|TRBJ1-1
CASSRSQGFEAFF
>TRBV7-6|TRBJ2-7
CASSSALQGALGDEQYF
>TRBV6-1|TRBJ1-2
CASSDAAQGSFGYTF
>TRBV4-1|TRBJ2-1
CASSQGRLAGGRNEQFF
>TRBV2|TRBJ2-2
CARDRGFGQGASGELFF
>TRBV11-3|TRBJ2-7
CASSLQIDGGTDEQYF
>TRBV3-1/TRBV3-2|TRBJ2-7
CASSQVLEDPTTHEQYF
>TRBV5-1|TRBJ2-3
CASSSRGQVTDTQYF
>TRBV7-9|TRBJ1-4
CASSLALAGIREKLFF
>TRBV5-1|TRBJ2-7
CASSLDVGGDHEQYF
>TRBV6-5|TRBJ1-2
CASSSREDYGYTF
>TRBV5-8|TRBJ1-2
CASSRGQPYGYTF
>TRBV11-3|TRBJ2-7
CASSDGDRGMYEQYF
>TRBV19|TRBJ1-5
CASSMDRDISPSIF
>TRBV4-1|TRBJ2-3
CASSQLAGTTDTQYF
>TRBV25-1|TRBJ1-1
CASSESPGETEAFF
>TRBV19|TRBJ1-3
CASSTLPGQGSGNTIYF
>TRBV5-1|TRBJ2-2
CASSKYNEAGELFF
>TRBV2|TRBJ1-4
CASSATGSIEKLFF
>TRBV12-3/TRBV12-4|TRBJ1-2
CASSMTAVGGYTF
>TRBV4-2|TRBJ1-5
CASSQTGSNQPQHF
>TRBV29-1|TRBJ1-2
CSVQGLSPSGGYTF
>TRBV11-2|TRBJ1-6
CASSDDRGNSPLHF
>TRBV3-1/TRBV3-2|TRBJ1-6
CASSQYFMNSPLHF
>TRBV12-3/TRBV12-4|TRBJ2-7
CASSLEAVEQYF